A single sample gave rise to the 17 T cell receptor beta chains below, sequenced in a study of cytomegalovirus exposure and HLA in healthy donors. Primers for the PCR totalled 60 Vbeta and 13 Jbeta. Profiling relied on immunoSEQ multiplex PCR, and the TCRdb table lists in-frame clones only, not all of them. The repertoire holds 160,000 or so clones, with almost 80% as singletons. The specimen sequenced was PBMCs. Every receptor here comes from a man aged 35 to 55 in good health and CMV-seropositive.

The chain links TRBV9 to TRBJ2-1; 8 bases agree with TRBD2. The V and J ends lost 0 bases and 8 bases, in that order; junction bases with no gene match: 4. Germline values: CDR1 SGDLS, CDR2 YYNGEE. This CDR3 has 14 residues. DNA for the CDR3: TGTGCCAGCAGCGTAGCCAGCGGGAGTTATGAGCAGTTCTTC. Translating it yields CASSVASGSYEQFF.

This clone was seen only a few times. The chain combines TRBV11-2 with TRBJ1-1, with a tentative D call TRBD1 (6 bases). V was pared by 2 bases and J by 4 bases, with 17 bases between. Looked up from germline, CDR1 is SGHAT and CDR2 is FQNNGV. The length of the CDR3 is 16 residues. This CDR3 is CASSLNGNRAVTEAFF. In nucleotides, the CDR3 is TGTGCCAGCAGCTTAAACGGTAACAGGGCCGTCACTGAAGCTTTCTTT.

In its sample, this clone was seen once. The junction departs from germline at one end; a sequencing error may be responsible. The J gene is TRBJ2-6, the V gene TRBV11-3, with D perhaps TRBD1 (5 bases). Germline V CDR1 and CDR2: SGHNT, YENEEA. The CDR3 runs 17 residues. CDR3 loop: CASSLGGPYSGANGLTF. CDR3 nucleotide sequence: TGTGCCAGCAGCTTAGGGGGTCCTTACTCTGGGGCCAACGGCCTGACTTTC.

The chain has TRBV4-1 and TRBJ2-1, with D unclear. Trimming pared 3 bases from V and 8 bases from J, leaving 11 bases between. The CDR3 spans 13 residues. The V gene's germline CDR1 is MGHRA and CDR2 YSYEKL. The CDR3 sequence: CASSHPLPDEQFF. The DNA for the CDR3 is TGCGCCAGCAGCCACCCCCTACCGGATGAGCAGTTCTTC.

The genes are TRBV6-5 and TRBJ2-6; a weak D match, TRBD1 (5 bases). V was shortened by 4 bases and J by 5 bases, with 12 bases between the two germline ends. This CDR3 is 15 amino acids long. Germline-derived CDR1 and CDR2 are MNHEY and SVGAGI. As DNA, the CDR3 is TGTGCCAGCAGTTTGGACACTCCGCGGGCCAACGTCCTGACTTTC. It codes for CASSLDTPRANVLTF.

This clone was counted between two and nine times. This chain connects TRBV5-1 to TRBJ2-6, with 10 bases lining up with TRBD1. Germline V gene sequence: CDR1 SGHRS, CDR2 YFSETQ. With V trimmed by 3 bases and J by 4 bases, 7 bases remained unmatched. The CDR3 runs 17 residues. CDR3: CASSSGTGEVGANVLTF. CDR3 DNA sequence: TGCGCCAGCAGCTCCGGGACAGGGGAGGTCGGGGCCAACGTCCTGACTTTC.

This chain links TRBV11-3 with TRBJ2-3, with a tentative D call TRBD1 (5 bases). V lost 1 base to trimming and J lost 2 bases, with 7 bases between them. The CDR3 spans 14 residues. Looked up from germline, CDR1 is SGHNT and CDR2 is YENEEA. As DNA, the CDR3 is TGTGCCAGCAGCTTAGGACAGAACACAGATACGCAGTATTTT. This translates into CASSLGQNTDTQYF.

This chain joins TRBV6-1 and TRBJ2-1; 7 nucleotides line up with TRBD2. Germline V gene sequence: CDR1 MNHNS, CDR2 SASEGT. The trim removed 0 bases at V and 0 bases at J, leaving 11 bases unmatched. There are 19 residues in the CDR3. The CDR3 sequence is CASSEAGLAAISSYNEQFF. The CDR3 DNA reads as TGTGCCAGCAGTGAAGCGGGGCTAGCGGCCATCAGCTCCTACAATGAGCAGTTCTTC.

The gene calls are TRBV30 and TRBJ1-4; a weak D match, TRBD1 (5 bases). CDR1 and CDR2 from the germline V gene are GTSNPN and SVGIG (reference sequence). The V and J ends lost 0 bases and 8 bases respectively, with 13 bases between them. This CDR3 is built from 14 residues. CDR3 coding DNA: TGTGCCTGGAGTGTACGGCAGGGCTACGAAAAACTGTTTTTT. Protein product: CAWSVRQGYEKLFF.

This rearrangement joins TRBV11-3 to TRBJ2-1; 9 bases match TRBD2. J was trimmed by 9 bases and V by 1 base; bases with no gene match: 13. The CDR3 covers 17 residues. CDR1 is SGHNT, CDR2 YENEEA, per germline. The CDR3 loop is CASSLVRGASGIGEQFF. DNA for the CDR3: TGTGCCAGCAGCTTAGTACGGGGTGCTAGCGGGATAGGTGAGCAGTTCTTC.

V usage is TRBV7-9 and J usage is TRBJ2-5; possibly TRBD2 for D (6 bases). This CDR3 contains 14 residues. Germline-derived CDR1 and CDR2 are SEHNR and FQNEAQ (reference sequence). The V end lost 5 bases, the J end lost 9 bases, and 19 bases lay between the germline ends. The CDR3 here is CASSSWGVVGPQYF. The CDR3 DNA is TGTGCCAGCAGCAGCTGGGGGGTAGTTGGACCCCAGTACTTC. Variable domain in full (rest from reference TRBV7-9 and TRBJ2-5): DTGVSQNPRHKITKRGQNVTFRCDPISEHNRLYWYRQTLGQGPEFLTYFQNEAQLEKSRLLSDRFSAERPKGSFSTLEIQRTEQGDSAMYLCASSSWGVVGPQYFGPGTRLLVL.

CDR3 in DNA: TGTGCCAGCAGTTTAAAGGAGAATCAGCCCCAGCATTTT. This gives the protein CASSLKENQPQHF. The genes are TRBV27 and TRBJ1-5, with D unclear. Germline-derived CDR1 and CDR2 are MNHEY and SMNVEV (reference sequence). V lost 2 bases and J 4 bases, leaving 6 bases between the germline ends. The CDR3 consists of 13 residues.

The chain joins TRBV27 to TRBJ1-2, with no clear D. Germline V gives CDR1 MNHEY, CDR2 SMNVEV (reference sequence). The length of the CDR3 is 13 residues. V lost 3 bases, J lost 4 bases, and 9 bases lay in between. Here the CDR3 DNA reads TGTGCCAGCAGTTTCGACACTAGCTATGGCTACACCTTC. This translates into CASSFDTSYGYTF.

The V gene is TRBV7-2, the J gene TRBJ2-7; 7 bases are a match to TRBD2. Germline CDR1 is SGHTA and CDR2 is FQGNSA. This CDR3 is built from 13 residues. V shed 5 bases and J 3 bases; nucleotides not matched to a gene: 4. The CDR3 loop reads CASSPRGGYEQYF. For the CDR3, the DNA is TGTGCCAGCAGCCCCCGCGGGGGCTACGAGCAGTACTTC.

This clone was seen a few times. The rearrangement joins TRBV7-4 to TRBJ1-5, with D hard to call. V gave up 1 base and J gave up 4 bases, with 14 bases separating them. The CDR3 has 16 amino acids. CDR1 is SGHVT, CDR2 SQSDAQ, per germline. The CDR3 here is CASSLVALKLNQPQHF. The CDR3, as DNA: TGTGCCAGCAGCTTAGTCGCTCTCAAACTTAATCAGCCCCAGCATTTT.

The chain combines TRBV7-9 with TRBJ2-2, with D tentatively TRBD2 (5 bases). The germline CDR1 and CDR2 sequences are SEHNR and FQNEAQ (reference sequence). Trimming pared 2 bases from V and 3 bases from J, leaving 7 bases between. The CDR3 covers 14 residues. This chain's CDR3 is CASSLLAYTGELFF. As DNA, the CDR3 is TGTGCCAGCAGCTTACTAGCTTACACCGGGGAGCTGTTTTTT.

In this sample, this clone turned up once. J is TRBJ2-1 and V is TRBV7-6; no clear D gene. Per the germline V gene, CDR1 is SGHVS and CDR2 is FNYEAQ. The CDR3 consists of 15 residues. V was trimmed by 5 bases and J by 0 bases, leaving 11 bases between them. CDR3 DNA: TGTGCCAGCAGCCCTAAAGTCACCTCCTACAATGAGCAGTTCTTC. It translates to CASSPKVTSYNEQFF.